The following is a TCR beta chain sequence with its context. Its cognate antigen is unknown. The V and J ends lost 3 bases and 4 bases respectively, with 15 bases between them. The CDR3 is 15 amino acids. Germline values: CDR1 SGHTA, CDR2 FQGNSA. The sample is drawn from a study of OX40 agonist ivuxolimab in advanced cancers. In the study overall: The patients received ivuxolimab by intravenous route every 2 weeks at 0.01 to 10 mg/kg.

Sequenced by immunoSEQ multiplex PCR; TCRdb stores in-frame clones only, minus some. The sample yields around 62,000 clones, 70% to 90% seen once. Whole-study findings and limits: With doses of 0.1 to 3.0 mg/kg, CD4+ and CD8+ blood T cells had undergone clonal expansion by week 6.

Sequenced material: CD4+ or CD8+ T cells sorted from blood, taken in a trial of the OX40 agonist ivuxolimab. V gene TRBV7-2 combines with J gene TRBJ1-2; D is ambiguous. The receptor's source is an adult with an advanced solid tumor such as melanoma, head and neck, liver or kidney cancer. The CDR3 nucleotides read TGTGCCAGCAGCTTTGCTTCTCAGAGGACCTATGGCTACACCTTC. This encodes CASSFASQRTYGYTF.